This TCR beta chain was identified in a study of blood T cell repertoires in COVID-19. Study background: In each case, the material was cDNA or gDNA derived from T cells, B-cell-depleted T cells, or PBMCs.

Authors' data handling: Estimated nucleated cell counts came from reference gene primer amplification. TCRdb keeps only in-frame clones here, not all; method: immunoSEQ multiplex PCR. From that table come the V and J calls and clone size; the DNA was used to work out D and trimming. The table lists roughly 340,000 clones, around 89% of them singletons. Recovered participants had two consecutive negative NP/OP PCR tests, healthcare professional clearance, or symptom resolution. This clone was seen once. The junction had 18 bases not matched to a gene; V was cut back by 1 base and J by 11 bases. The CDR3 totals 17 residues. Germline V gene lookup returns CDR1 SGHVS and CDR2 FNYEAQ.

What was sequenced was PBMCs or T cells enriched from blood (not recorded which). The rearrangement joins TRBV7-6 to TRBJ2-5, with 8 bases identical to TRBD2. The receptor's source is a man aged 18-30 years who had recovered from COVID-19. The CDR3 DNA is TGTGCCAGCAGCTTAGAGTCCGGCGGGAGGTCTCCCTCTCTGCAGTACTTC. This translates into CASSLESGGRSPSLQYF.